The 18 T cell receptor beta chains below all came from one sample that was sequenced in a study of T cell responses to AZD1222 COVID-19 vaccine. TCRdb's table, derived via immunoSEQ multiplex PCR, lists solely in-frame clones and lacks some. The sample records tens of thousands of clones, 90% to 95% being singletons. Source: peripheral blood, taken on day 0 of MenACWY control vaccination. The receptor set was obtained from an adult in good health.

J is TRBJ1-5 and V is TRBV5-1; D remains unclear. Germline CDR1 SGHRS, CDR2 YFSETQ. V lost 0 bases and J 3 bases, leaving 7 bases between the germline ends. This CDR3 spans 14 amino acids. The CDR3: CASSLDGINQPQHF. The CDR3, as DNA: TGCGCCAGCAGCTTGGATGGGATCAATCAGCCCCAGCATTTT. Based on the CDR3 plus reference TRBV5-1 and TRBJ1-5, the full variable domain is KAGVTQTPRYLIKTRGQQVTLSCSPISGHRSVSWYQQTPGQGLQFLFEYFSETQRNKGNFPGRFSGRQFSNSRSEMNVSTLELGDSALYLCASSLDGINQPQHFGDGTRLSIL.

The chain links TRBV5-1 to TRBJ1-5, with D perhaps TRBD1 (6 bases). This CDR3 is 15 amino acids long. CDR1 and CDR2 (germline): SGHRS, YFSETQ. The V end lost 0 bases, the J end lost 6 bases, and 13 bases lay between the germline ends. CDR3 amino acids: CASSLAGSRGQPQHF. CDR3 nucleotides: TGCGCCAGCAGCTTGGCAGGGAGCAGGGGTCAGCCCCAGCATTTT. Complete variable domain (other parts from reference TRBV5-1 and TRBJ1-5): KAGVTQTPRYLIKTRGQQVTLSCSPISGHRSVSWYQQTPGQGLQFLFEYFSETQRNKGNFPGRFSGRQFSNSRSEMNVSTLELGDSALYLCASSLAGSRGQPQHFGDGTRLSIL.

The J gene is TRBJ1-4, the V gene TRBV6-5; unclear D gene. This CDR3 spans 14 amino acids. V lost 4 bases and J 4 bases, leaving 10 bases between the germline ends. The germline V gene has CDR1 MNHEY and CDR2 SVGAGI. In DNA form, the CDR3 reads TGTGCCAGCAGTTTCGGACGGCTTAATGAAAAACTGTTTTTT. It encodes CASSFGRLNEKLFF.

J is TRBJ2-7 and V is TRBV19, with no clear D. Germline CDR1 and CDR2: LNHDA and SQIVND (reference sequence). This CDR3 contains 12 residues. Trimming stripped 1 base from V and 3 bases from J, with 4 bases between. The CDR3 protein is CASSIGNYEQYF. The CDR3 DNA reads as TGTGCCAGTAGTATAGGCAACTACGAGCAGTACTTC.

This clone has just a few counts. The chain is built from TRBV24-1 and TRBJ2-1; D remains ambiguous. The CDR3 totals 15 residues. Germline V gene data show CDR1 as KGHDR and CDR2 as SFDVKD. The V end was cut by 3 bases, the J end by 0 bases, with 8 bases between. The CDR3 DNA follows: TGTGCCACCAGTGATGAACTTGGCTCCTACAATGAGCAGTTCTTC. It translates to CATSDELGSYNEQFF.

The V and J genes are TRBV7-2 and TRBJ2-1, with TRBD2 matching 10 bases. Losses at the gene ends were 7 bases for V and 0 bases for J; bases not matched to a gene: 6. Germline V gene data show CDR1 as SGHTA and CDR2 as FQGNSA. This CDR3 comprises 16 residues. The CDR3 region is CASTWTSGGSYNEQFF. The CDR3 nucleotides are TGTGCCAGCACCTGGACTAGCGGAGGCTCCTACAATGAGCAGTTCTTC.

The J gene is TRBJ2-1, the V gene TRBV5-4; 11 bases map to TRBD1. CDR3 length: 14 residues. Germline V gene lookup returns CDR1 SGHNT and CDR2 YYREEE (reference sequence). The junction had 1 base not matched to a gene; V was cut back by 0 bases and J by 8 bases. The CDR3 sequence: CASSLGDRGYEQFF. CDR3 in DNA: TGTGCCAGCAGCTTGGGGGACAGGGGGTATGAGCAGTTCTTC.

DNA for the CDR3: TGTGCCAGCAGAAGCGCCTCGACGGAGAGGGGAGGCTACACCTTC. This gives the protein CASRSASTERGGYTF. The V and J genes are TRBV6-4 and TRBJ1-2, with D perhaps matching TRBD1 (5 bases). This CDR3 contains 15 residues. CDR1 is MRHNA and CDR2 is SNTAGT in the germline V gene. V was shortened by 6 bases and J by 8 bases, with 22 bases between the two germline ends.

This sequence joins TRBV5-1 and TRBJ2-2; D is perhaps TRBD2 (5 bases). V was trimmed by 0 bases and J by 4 bases, leaving 10 bases between them. In germline, CDR1 is SGHRS, CDR2 YFSETQ. There are 15 residues in the CDR3. CDR3 nucleotides: TGCGCCAGCAGCTTGGCCGGGAAAGGCACCGGGGAGCTGTTTTTT. Protein product: CASSLAGKGTGELFF.

The chain couples TRBV5-5 to TRBJ2-1; TRBD2 matches at 11 bases. J gave up 6 bases and V 2 bases, and 10 bases lay outside the gene matches. Germline assignment: CDR1 SGHKS and CDR2 YYEKEE (reference sequence). The length of the CDR3 is 17 residues. The CDR3: CASSFGLAGGGINEQFF. The DNA of the CDR3 is TGTGCCAGCAGCTTTGGGTTAGCGGGAGGGGGCATCAATGAGCAGTTCTTC. Full variable domain (outside the CDR3, taken from reference TRBV5-5 and TRBJ2-1): DAGVTQSPTHLIKTRGQQVTLRCSPISGHKSVSWYQQVLGQGPQFIFQYYEKEERGRGNFPDRFSARQFPNYSSELNVNALLLGDSALYLCASSFGLAGGGINEQFFGPGTRLTVL.

This chain joins TRBV30 and TRBJ2-7; 10 bases fit TRBD2. CDR3 length: 15 residues. The trim removed 5 bases at V and 2 bases at J, leaving 9 bases unmatched. Per the germline V gene, CDR1 is GTSNPN and CDR2 is SVGIG (reference sequence). DNA for the CDR3: TGTGCCTGGTCCCCCTTAGCGGGAGGACCCTACGAGCAGTACTTC. Encoded protein: CAWSPLAGGPYEQYF.

V and J are TRBV12-5 and TRBJ2-1; D possibly uses TRBD1 or TRBD2 (5 bases each). V dropped 7 bases and J dropped 6 bases, with 19 bases sitting between them. The CDR3 runs 15 residues. Germline V CDR1 and CDR2: LGHNT, FRNRAP. The CDR3 DNA reads as TGTGCTAGTGCCTTGGGGGACCACGGCGTCAATGAGCAGTTCTTC. Translation gives CASALGDHGVNEQFF. The full variable domain, in which reference TRBV12-5 and TRBJ2-1 provide the parts outside the CDR3, is DARVTQTPRHKVTEMGQEVTMRCQPILGHNTVFWYRQTMMQGLELLAYFRNRAPLDDSGMPKDRFSAEMPDATLATLKIQPSEPRDSAVYFCASALGDHGVNEQFFGPGTRLTVL.

CDR3 in amino acids: CASSLAAGLVPTGELFF. The CDR3 region has the DNA TGTGCCAGCAGCTTAGCGGCGGGACTAGTTCCCACCGGGGAGCTGTTTTTT. This chain joins TRBV7-2 and TRBJ2-2, with 8 positions matching TRBD2. Germline loops: CDR1 SGHTA, CDR2 FQGNSA. After removal of 0 bases from V and 4 bases from J, the junction contained 7 bases not matched to a gene. The CDR3 consists of 17 residues.

A note on this clone: Other DNA variants within this sample encode the same CDR3. The chain uses TRBV4-3 and TRBJ2-2, with D uncertain. The V gene lost 1 base and the J gene lost 2 bases, with 8 bases spanning the gap. CDR3 length: 15 residues. Germline V lookup: CDR1 LGHNA, CDR2 YSLEER. The CDR3 nucleotides are TGCGCCAGCAGCCAAGTAGGCGGTAACACCGGGGAGCTGTTTTTT. Its translation: CASSQVGGNTGELFF.

The table lists this clone with a few counts. The V call is TRBV6-1, the J call TRBJ2-2; D not certain. Germline lookup yields CDR1 MNHNS and CDR2 SASEGT. Trimming shortened V by 3 bases and J by 3 bases, and 11 bases separated the two germline ends. The CDR3 is 15 amino acids. CDR3 in DNA: TGTGCCAGCAGTGACCCGCTAGTTGACACCGGGGAGCTGTTTTTT. This sequence encodes CASSDPLVDTGELFF.

This clone showed up just once. The genes are TRBV13 and TRBJ2-5; a possible D gene is TRBD1 (5 bases). Trimming left V 7 bases short and J 1 base short, with 13 bases between. CDR3 length equals 14 residues. Germline CDR1 reads PRHDT; CDR2 reads FYEKMQ (reference sequence). CDR3 protein: CASTKAGPQETQYF. CDR3 in DNA: TGTGCCAGCACCAAGGCAGGGCCCCAAGAGACCCAGTACTTC.

Only one count was recorded for this clone. V usage is TRBV4-1 and J usage is TRBJ2-3, with D tentatively TRBD2 (5 bases). The CDR3 totals 14 residues. V dropped 1 base and J dropped 5 bases, with 10 bases sitting between them. The germline V gene has CDR1 MGHRA and CDR2 YSYEKL. This CDR3 reads CASSQVPAGDTQYF. The CDR3 region has the DNA TGCGCCAGCAGCCAAGTTCCCGCGGGAGATACGCAGTATTTT.

The CDR3: CASSSQVDETQYF. Here the CDR3 DNA reads TGTGCCAGTAGTTCCCAGGTAGACGAGACCCAGTACTTC. This sequence joins TRBV19 and TRBJ2-5; D ambiguous. Germline CDR1 is LNHDA and CDR2 is SQIVND (reference sequence). CDR3 length: 13 residues. V was clipped by 5 bases and J by 5 bases, with 12 bases between them.